The 13 T cell receptor beta chains reported below all come from one sample, sequenced in a study of blood T cell repertoires in COVID-19. Libraries were prepared by immunoSEQ multiplex PCR; TCRdb keeps only in-frame clonotypes and omits some of them. The table lists about 260,000 clones, around 87% of them singletons, with over 4% in the top ten. Sequenced input: peripheral blood. The receptors stem from a woman in her sixties or seventies with COVID-19, enrolled during active disease.

A few counts support this clone. The chain couples TRBV28 to TRBJ1-1; D gene uncertain. The ends were cut back, 7 bases at V and 9 bases at J, with 9 bases in the middle. Germline V gene data show CDR1 as MDHEN and CDR2 as SYDVKM. This CDR3 comprises 10 residues. Here the CDR3 reads CASIEAQAFF. DNA of the CDR3: TGTGCCAGCATAGAGGCGCAAGCTTTCTTT.

The genes are TRBV7-2 and TRBJ2-3, with 9 positions matching TRBD2. This CDR3 has 15 amino acids. Germline V CDR1 and CDR2: SGHTA, FQGNSA. The V segment lost 6 bases and the J segment 6 bases; nucleotides outside the gene matches: 10. The CDR3 is CASSPIAGEGDTQYF. CDR3 nucleotide sequence: TGTGCCAGCAGTCCCATAGCGGGAGAAGGGGATACGCAGTATTTT. The whole variable domain, remainder taken from reference TRBV7-2 and TRBJ2-3, is GAGVSQSPSNKVTEKGKDVELRCDPISGHTALYWYRQSLGQGLEFLIYFQGNSAPDKSGLPSDRFSAERTGGSVSTLTIQRTQQEDSAVYLCASSPIAGEGDTQYFGPGTRLTVL.

The chain carries TRBV5-4 and TRBJ2-1, with D possibly TRBD1 on 6 matching bases. The CDR3 sequence is 17 residues long. Germline V CDR1 and CDR2: SGHNT, YYREEE (reference sequence). V lost 4 bases, J lost 9 bases, and 26 bases lay in between. CDR3 residues: CASSPGQGTPISGEQFF. The CDR3 DNA follows: TGTGCCAGCAGCCCGGGGCAGGGGACCCCCATATCGGGTGAGCAGTTCTTC.

This chain links TRBV4-3 with TRBJ1-2; no firm D call. V lost 0 bases, J lost 1 base, and 9 bases lay in between. CDR1 and CDR2 (germline): LGHNA, YSLEER. The CDR3 extends over 15 amino acids. CDR3 in DNA: TGCGCCAGCAGCCAAGAGTGGGAGGGTAACTATGGCTACACCTTC. Its translation is CASSQEWEGNYGYTF.

A single count supports this clone. This chain links TRBV6-5 with TRBJ2-4; no firm D call. The ends were cut back, 6 bases at V and 5 bases at J, with 14 bases in the middle. This CDR3 has 14 residues. Per germline, CDR1 MNHEY and CDR2 SVGAGI. DNA of the CDR3: TGTGCCAGCAGCCCGAGAAGGCAGGAAAACATTCAGTACTTC. This sequence encodes CASSPRRQENIQYF.

Concerning this clone: At the DNA level, this CDR3 is encoded by other sequences in the same sample as well. The chain carries TRBV9 and TRBJ2-2; D might be TRBD1 (5 bases). CDR1 and CDR2 (germline): SGDLS, YYNGEE. This CDR3 contains 13 residues. V was cut by 0 bases and J by 5 bases, with 5 bases left in between. The CDR3 region is CASSVAGTGELFF. The CDR3 DNA sequence: TGTGCCAGCAGCGTAGCAGGGACCGGGGAGCTGTTTTTT.

The chain has TRBV5-4 and TRBJ2-2; 7 nucleotides line up with TRBD1. CDR3 size: 13 residues. V lost 5 bases and J lost 5; bases outside the gene matches: 3. Germline V gives CDR1 SGHNT, CDR2 YYREEE (reference sequence). The CDR3 nucleotides read TGTGCCAGCAGTACAGGGGTAACCGGGGAGCTGTTTTTT. Its translation: CASSTGVTGELFF.

The rearrangement links TRBV6-4 to TRBJ1-2, with D possibly matching TRBD1 (6 bases). This CDR3 contains 14 residues. From germline, CDR1 is MRHNA and CDR2 SNTAGT. V was trimmed by 4 bases and J by 3 bases, leaving 12 bases between them. CDR3 nucleotides: TGTGCCAGCAGTGCCAGGGGCGGCGACTATGGCTACACCTTC. The encoded protein is CASSARGGDYGYTF.

This clone was seen only a few times. The chain has TRBV27 and TRBJ2-7, with 12 bases fitting TRBD2. The CDR3 length is 16 residues. Unmatched junction bases numbered 11, after V lost 5 bases and J lost 6 bases. The V gene's germline CDR1 is MNHEY and CDR2 SMNVEV (reference sequence). Here the CDR3 reads CASSDSSGRADREQYF. The CDR3 DNA reads as TGTGCCAGCAGTGACTCTAGCGGGAGGGCCGATCGCGAGCAGTACTTC.

CDR3 nucleotide sequence: TGTGCCAGCAGGCGGGACAGGGATACTGAAGCTTTCTTT. Translated, it gives CASRRDRDTEAFF. The chain employs TRBV9 and TRBJ1-1; 9 bases map to TRBD1. The CDR3 has 13 amino acids. The V segment lost 5 bases and the J segment 5 bases; nucleotides outside the gene matches: 4. Per germline, CDR1 SGDLS and CDR2 YYNGEE. Using reference TRBV9 and TRBJ1-1 for the parts outside the CDR3, the full variable domain is DSGVTQTPKHLITATGQRVTLRCSPRSGDLSVYWYQQSLDQGLQFLIQYYNGEERAKGNILERFSAQQFPDLHSELNLSSLELGDSALYFCASRRDRDTEAFFGQGTRLTVV.

This chain connects TRBV11-2 to TRBJ1-3, with 7 bases aligning to TRBD1. This CDR3 is 16 amino acids long. With 1 base clipped from V and 3 bases from J, the junction kept 6 bases outside the gene matches. Germline lookup yields CDR1 SGHAT and CDR2 FQNNGV. The CDR3, as DNA: TGTGCCAGCAGCTTAGGGGCAGGGGGACTTGGAAACACCATATATTTT. This codes for CASSLGAGGLGNTIYF.

The chain links TRBV7-2 to TRBJ2-3; TRBD2 matches 10 bases. The germline V gene has CDR1 SGHTA and CDR2 FQGNSA. This CDR3 has 16 amino acids. Unmatched junction bases numbered 6, after V lost 5 bases and J lost 1 base. CDR3: CASSPSGRAGTDTQYF. The CDR3 DNA sequence: TGTGCCAGCAGCCCGAGCGGGAGGGCCGGCACAGATACGCAGTATTTT. Together with reference TRBV7-2 and TRBJ2-3, the CDR3 gives the full variable domain: GAGVSQSPSNKVTEKGKDVELRCDPISGHTALYWYRQSLGQGLEFLIYFQGNSAPDKSGLPSDRFSAERTGGSVSTLTIQRTQQEDSAVYLCASSPSGRAGTDTQYFGPGTRLTVL.

V usage is TRBV28 and J usage is TRBJ2-2; no firm D call. CDR1 is MDHEN and CDR2 is SYDVKM in the germline V gene. The CDR3 length is 17 residues. The V end was cut by 2 bases, the J end by 0 bases, with 13 bases between. CDR3 in amino acids: CASSLVVAAPNTGELFF. Written as DNA, the CDR3 is TGTGCCAGCAGTTTAGTGGTCGCGGCCCCGAACACCGGGGAGCTGTTTTTT. The whole variable domain, filled in from reference TRBV28 and TRBJ2-2, reads DVKVTQSSRYLVKRTGEKVFLECVQDMDHENMFWYRQDPGLGLRLIYFSYDVKMKEKGDIPEGYSVSREKKERFSLILESASTNQTSMYLCASSLVVAAPNTGELFFGEGSRLTVL.